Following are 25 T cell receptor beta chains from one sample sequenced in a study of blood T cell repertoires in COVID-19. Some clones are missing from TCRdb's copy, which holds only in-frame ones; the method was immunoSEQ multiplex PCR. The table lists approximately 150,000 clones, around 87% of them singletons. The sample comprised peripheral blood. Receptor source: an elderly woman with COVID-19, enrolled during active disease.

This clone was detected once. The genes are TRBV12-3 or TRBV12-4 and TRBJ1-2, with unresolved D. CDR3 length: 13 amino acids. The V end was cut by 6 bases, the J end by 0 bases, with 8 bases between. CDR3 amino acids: CASRLTPNYGYTF. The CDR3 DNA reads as TGTGCCAGCAGACTAACACCTAACTATGGCTACACCTTC.

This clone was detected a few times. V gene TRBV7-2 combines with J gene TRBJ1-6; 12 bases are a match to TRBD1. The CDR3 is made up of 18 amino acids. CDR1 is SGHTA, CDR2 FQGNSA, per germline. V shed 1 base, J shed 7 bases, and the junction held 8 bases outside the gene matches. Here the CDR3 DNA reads TGTGCCAGCAGCTTAGAATGGGACAGGGGGCTTCGGAATTCACCCCTCCACTTT. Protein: CASSLEWDRGLRNSPLHF.

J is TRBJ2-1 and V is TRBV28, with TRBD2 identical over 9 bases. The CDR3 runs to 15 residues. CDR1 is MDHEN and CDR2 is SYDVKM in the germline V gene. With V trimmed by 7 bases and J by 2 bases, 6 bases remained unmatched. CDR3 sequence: CASTSRLAAYNEQFF. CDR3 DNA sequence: TGTGCCAGCACCAGCAGACTAGCGGCCTACAATGAGCAGTTCTTC.

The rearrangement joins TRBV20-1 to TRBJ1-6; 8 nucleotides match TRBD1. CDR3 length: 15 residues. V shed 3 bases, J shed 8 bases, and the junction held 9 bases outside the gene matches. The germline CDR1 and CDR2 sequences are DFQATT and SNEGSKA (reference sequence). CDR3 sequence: CSASVGQGSYSPLHF. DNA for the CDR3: TGCAGTGCTAGTGTAGGACAGGGAAGTTATTCACCCCTCCACTTT.

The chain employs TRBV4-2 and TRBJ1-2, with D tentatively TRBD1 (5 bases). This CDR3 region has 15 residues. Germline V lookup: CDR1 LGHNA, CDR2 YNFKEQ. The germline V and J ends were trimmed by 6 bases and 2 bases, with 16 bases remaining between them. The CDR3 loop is CASRRDGRRNYGYTF. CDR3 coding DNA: TGTGCCAGCAGACGGGACGGGAGACGAAACTATGGCTACACCTTC.

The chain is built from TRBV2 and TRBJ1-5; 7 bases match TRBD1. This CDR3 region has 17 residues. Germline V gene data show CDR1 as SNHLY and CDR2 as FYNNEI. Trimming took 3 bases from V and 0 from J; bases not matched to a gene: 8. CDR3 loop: CASSERTGIHSNQPQHF. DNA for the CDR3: TGTGCCAGCAGTGAGAGGACAGGAATTCATAGCAATCAGCCCCAGCATTTT.

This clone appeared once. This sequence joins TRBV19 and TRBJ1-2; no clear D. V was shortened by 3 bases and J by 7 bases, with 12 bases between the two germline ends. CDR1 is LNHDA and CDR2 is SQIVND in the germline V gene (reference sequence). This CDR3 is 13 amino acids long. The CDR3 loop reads CASSIEGSFGYTF. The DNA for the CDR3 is TGTGCCAGTAGTATCGAGGGTAGCTTTGGCTACACCTTC.

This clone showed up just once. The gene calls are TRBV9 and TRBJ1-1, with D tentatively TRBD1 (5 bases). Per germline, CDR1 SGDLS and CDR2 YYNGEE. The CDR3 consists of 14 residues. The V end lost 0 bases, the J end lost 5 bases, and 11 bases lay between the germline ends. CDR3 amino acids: CASSVVWGETEAFF. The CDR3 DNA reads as TGTGCCAGCAGCGTAGTTTGGGGGGAGACTGAAGCTTTCTTT. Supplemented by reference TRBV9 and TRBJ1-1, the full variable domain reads DSGVTQTPKHLITATGQRVTLRCSPRSGDLSVYWYQQSLDQGLQFLIQYYNGEERAKGNILERFSAQQFPDLHSELNLSSLELGDSALYFCASSVVWGETEAFFGQGTRLTVV.

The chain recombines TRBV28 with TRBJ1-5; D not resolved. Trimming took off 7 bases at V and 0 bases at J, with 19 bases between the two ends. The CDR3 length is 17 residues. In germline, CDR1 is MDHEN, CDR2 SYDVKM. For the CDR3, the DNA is TGTGCCAGCACCCGCGCGGGCGAATTATATAGCAATCAGCCCCAGCATTTT. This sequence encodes CASTRAGELYSNQPQHF.

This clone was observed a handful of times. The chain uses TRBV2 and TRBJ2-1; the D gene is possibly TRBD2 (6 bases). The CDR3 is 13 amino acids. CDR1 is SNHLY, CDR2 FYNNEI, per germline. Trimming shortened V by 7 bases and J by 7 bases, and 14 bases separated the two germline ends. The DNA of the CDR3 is TGTGCCAGCACGTTCGTACGGGAGAATGAGCAGTTCTTC. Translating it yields CASTFVRENEQFF.

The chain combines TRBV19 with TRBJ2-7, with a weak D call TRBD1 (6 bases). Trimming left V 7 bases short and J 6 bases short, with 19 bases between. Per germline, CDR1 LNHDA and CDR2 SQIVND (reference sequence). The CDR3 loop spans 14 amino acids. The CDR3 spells CASKMDSSGGEQYF. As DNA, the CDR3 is TGTGCCAGTAAAATGGACAGCTCCGGCGGCGAGCAGTACTTC.

The CDR3 DNA sequence: TGTGCCAGCAGGGAAGGGACAGGGAATGGAAACACCATATATTTT. It codes for CASREGTGNGNTIYF. This sequence joins TRBV6-6 and TRBJ1-3; 9 bases agree with TRBD1. The CDR3 is made up of 15 amino acids. Per germline, CDR1 MNHNY and CDR2 SVGAGI (reference sequence). V was pared by 6 bases and J by 3 bases, with 6 bases of the junction left unmatched.

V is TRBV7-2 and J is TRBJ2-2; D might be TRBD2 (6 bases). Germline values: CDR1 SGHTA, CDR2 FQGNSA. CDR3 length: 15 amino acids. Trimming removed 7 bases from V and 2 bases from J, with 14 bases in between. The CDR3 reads CASNMEGPNTGELFF. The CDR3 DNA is TGTGCCAGCAACATGGAGGGACCAAACACCGGGGAGCTGTTTTTT.

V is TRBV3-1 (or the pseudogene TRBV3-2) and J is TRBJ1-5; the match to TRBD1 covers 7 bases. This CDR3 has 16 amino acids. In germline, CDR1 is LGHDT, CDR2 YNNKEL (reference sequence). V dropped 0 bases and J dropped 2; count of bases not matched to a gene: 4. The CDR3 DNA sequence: TGTGCCAGCAGCCAAGACTGGACAGGCCGCAATCAGCCCCAGCATTTT. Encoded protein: CASSQDWTGRNQPQHF.

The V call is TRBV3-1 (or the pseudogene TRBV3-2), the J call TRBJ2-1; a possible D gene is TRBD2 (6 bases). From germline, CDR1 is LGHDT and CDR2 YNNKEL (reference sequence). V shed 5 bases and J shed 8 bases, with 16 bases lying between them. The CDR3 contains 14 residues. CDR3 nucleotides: TGTGCCAGCAGCGGACCTGCCGCGGGGTATGAGCAGTTCTTC. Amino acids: CASSGPAAGYEQFF.

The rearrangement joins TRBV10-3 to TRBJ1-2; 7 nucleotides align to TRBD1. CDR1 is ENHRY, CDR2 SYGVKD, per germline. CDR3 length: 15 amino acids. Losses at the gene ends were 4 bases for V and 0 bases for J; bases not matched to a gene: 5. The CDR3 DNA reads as TGTGCCATCAGTGGTGGACAGGCCACTAACTATGGCTACACCTTC. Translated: CAISGGQATNYGYTF.

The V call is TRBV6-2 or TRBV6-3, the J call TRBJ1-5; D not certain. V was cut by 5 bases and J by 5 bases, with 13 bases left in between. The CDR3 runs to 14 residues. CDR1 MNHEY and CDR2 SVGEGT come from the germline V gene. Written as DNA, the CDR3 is TGTGCCAGCAGTATCCAGGTACCGGATCAGCCCCAGCATTTT. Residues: CASSIQVPDQPQHF.

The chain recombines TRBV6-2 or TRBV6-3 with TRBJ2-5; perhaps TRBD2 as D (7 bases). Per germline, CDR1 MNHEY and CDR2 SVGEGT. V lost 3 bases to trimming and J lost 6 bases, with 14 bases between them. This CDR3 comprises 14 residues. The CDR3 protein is CASSYPGGPKTQYF. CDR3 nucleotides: TGTGCCAGCAGTTATCCCGGGGGGCCAAAGACCCAGTACTTC.

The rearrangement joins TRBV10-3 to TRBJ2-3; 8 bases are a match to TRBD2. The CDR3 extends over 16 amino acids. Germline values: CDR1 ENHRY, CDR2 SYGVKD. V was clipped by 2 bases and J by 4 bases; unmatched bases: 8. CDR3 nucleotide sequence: TGTGCCATCAGTGAGGTTCAGCGGGAGTTAGCAGATACGCAGTATTTT. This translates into CAISEVQRELADTQYF.

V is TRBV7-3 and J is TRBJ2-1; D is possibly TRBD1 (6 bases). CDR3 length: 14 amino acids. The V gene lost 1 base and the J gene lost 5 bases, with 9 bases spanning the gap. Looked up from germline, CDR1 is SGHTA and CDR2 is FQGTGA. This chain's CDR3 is CASSLNRVDNEQFF. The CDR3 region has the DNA TGTGCCAGCAGCTTAAACAGGGTTGACAATGAGCAGTTCTTC.

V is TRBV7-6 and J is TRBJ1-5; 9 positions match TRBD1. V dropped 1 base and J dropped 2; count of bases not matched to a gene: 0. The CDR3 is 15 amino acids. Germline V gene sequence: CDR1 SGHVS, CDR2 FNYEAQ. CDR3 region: CASSLGTGGNQPQHF. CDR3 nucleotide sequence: TGTGCCAGCAGCTTAGGGACAGGGGGCAATCAGCCCCAGCATTTT.

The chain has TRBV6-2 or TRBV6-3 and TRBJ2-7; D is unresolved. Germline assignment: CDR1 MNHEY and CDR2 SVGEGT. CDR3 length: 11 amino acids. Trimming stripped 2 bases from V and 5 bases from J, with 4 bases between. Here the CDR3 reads CASSYGHEQYF. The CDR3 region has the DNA TGTGCCAGCAGTTACGGCCACGAGCAGTACTTC.

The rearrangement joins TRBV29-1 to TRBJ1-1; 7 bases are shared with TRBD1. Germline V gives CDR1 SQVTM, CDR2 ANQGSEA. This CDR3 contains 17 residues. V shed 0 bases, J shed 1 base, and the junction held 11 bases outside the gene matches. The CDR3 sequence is CSVEDLIPGQRNTEAFF. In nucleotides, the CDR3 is TGCAGCGTTGAAGATTTAATTCCGGGACAGAGGAACACTGAAGCTTTCTTT. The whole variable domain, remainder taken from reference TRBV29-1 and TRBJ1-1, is SAVISQKPSRDICQRGTSLTIQCQVDSQVTMMFWYRQQPGQSLTLIATANQGSEATYESGFVIDKFPISRPNLTFSTLTVSNMSPEDSSIYLCSVEDLIPGQRNTEAFFGQGTRLTVV.

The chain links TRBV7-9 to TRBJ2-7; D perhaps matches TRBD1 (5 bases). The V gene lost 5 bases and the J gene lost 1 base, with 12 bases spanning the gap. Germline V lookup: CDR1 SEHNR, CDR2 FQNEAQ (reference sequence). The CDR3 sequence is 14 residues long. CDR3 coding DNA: TGTGCCAGCAGCCTGGCGACAGTGTCCTACGAGCAGTACTTC. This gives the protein CASSLATVSYEQYF.

DNA of the CDR3: TGTGCCAGCAGCAAGGACAGGGAGGTCTATGGCTACACCTTC. Translated: CASSKDREVYGYTF. This chain links TRBV5-6 with TRBJ1-2; 8 bases fit TRBD1. Germline values: CDR1 SGHDT, CDR2 YYEEEE. The V gene end was trimmed by 4 bases and the J gene end by 4 bases; junction bases not matched to a gene: 6. The CDR3 contains 14 residues.